Sequencing of this T cell receptor (beta chain) was carried out in a study of blood T cell repertoires in COVID-19. Across the whole study: Samples representing acute and convalescent COVID-19 were sourced from the United States, Italy and Spain. PBMCs, B-cell-depleted T cells, or T cells provided the cDNA or gDNA that made up the material.

The length of the CDR3 is 14 residues. Germline V gene sequence: CDR1 LNHNV, CDR2 YYDKDF (reference sequence). V was shortened by 5 bases and J by 3 bases, with 11 bases between the two germline ends. In the source study's methods: Reference gene primer amplification gave nucleated cell count estimates. Produced via immunoSEQ multiplex PCR; TCRdb's table is partial and in-frame only. The D gene and trimming were derived from the DNA, and the V and J assignments and clone size from that table. This sample has tens of thousands of clones, with roughly 86% found just once. J is TRBJ2-1 and V is TRBV15, with D possibly TRBD1 on 5 matching bases. The clonotype was recovered from an elderly woman with acute or convalescent COVID-19. The source material was peripheral blood. CDR3 nucleotide sequence: TGTGCCACCAGCGGTGAAGGGGTCTACAATGAGCAGTTCTTC. It specifies CATSGEGVYNEQFF.